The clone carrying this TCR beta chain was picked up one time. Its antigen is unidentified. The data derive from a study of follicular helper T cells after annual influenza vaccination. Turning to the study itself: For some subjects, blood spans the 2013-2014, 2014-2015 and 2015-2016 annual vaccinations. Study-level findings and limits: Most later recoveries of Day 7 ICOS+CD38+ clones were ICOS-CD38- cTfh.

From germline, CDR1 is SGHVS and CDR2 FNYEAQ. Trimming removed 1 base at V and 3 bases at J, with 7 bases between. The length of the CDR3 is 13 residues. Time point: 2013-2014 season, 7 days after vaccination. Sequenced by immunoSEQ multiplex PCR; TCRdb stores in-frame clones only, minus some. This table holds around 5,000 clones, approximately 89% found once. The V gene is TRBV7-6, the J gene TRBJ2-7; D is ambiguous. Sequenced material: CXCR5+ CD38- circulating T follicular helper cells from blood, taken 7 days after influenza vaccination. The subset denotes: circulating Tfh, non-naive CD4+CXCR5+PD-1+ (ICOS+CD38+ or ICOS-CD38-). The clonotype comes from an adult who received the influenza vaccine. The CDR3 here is CASSLGEVYEQYF. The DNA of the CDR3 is TGTGCCAGCAGCTTAGGAGAAGTCTACGAGCAGTACTTC.